This T cell receptor (beta chain) is drawn from a study of beta chain features in type 1 diabetes. The germline V gene encodes CDR1 SEHNR and CDR2 FQNEAQ (reference sequence). The trim removed 5 bases at V and 3 bases at J, leaving 4 bases unmatched. This CDR3 is built from 13 residues. Overall study results and limits: Type 1 diabetes patients had VDJ junctions that carried fewer insertions and more deletions. There was a moderate but significant shortening of TCRB CDR3s in all four CD4+ subsets of Type 1 diabetes patients.

At least ten counts were recorded for this clone. Antigen specificity is unknown. Expressed TCRB transcripts were sequenced because the isolated RNA had all been reverse transcribed beforehand. The method was immunoSEQ multiplex PCR; TCRdb's version includes in-frame clones alone and lacks a portion of them. The sample has roughly 180,000 clones, around 8% seen once. The sequence was obtained from a woman aged 40 to 50 with type 1 diabetes. The sequenced sample was central memory CD4+ T cells from blood. The chain couples TRBV7-9 to TRBJ2-7, with TRBD1 matching over 7 bases. The CDR3 is CASSVTGVYEQYF. CDR3 coding DNA: TGTGCCAGCAGCGTCACAGGGGTCTACGAGCAGTACTTC.